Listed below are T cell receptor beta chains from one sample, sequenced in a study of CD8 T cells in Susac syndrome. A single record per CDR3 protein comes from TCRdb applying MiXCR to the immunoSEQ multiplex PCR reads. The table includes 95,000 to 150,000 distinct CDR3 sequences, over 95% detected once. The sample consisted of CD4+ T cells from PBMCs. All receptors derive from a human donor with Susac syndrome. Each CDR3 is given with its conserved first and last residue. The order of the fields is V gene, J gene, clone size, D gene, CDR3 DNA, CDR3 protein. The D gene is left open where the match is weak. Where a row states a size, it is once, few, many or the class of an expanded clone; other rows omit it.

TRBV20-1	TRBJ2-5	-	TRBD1	TGCAGTGCTACAAGCGGACAGGCCCGATCACAGACCCAGTACTTC	CSATSGQARSQTQYF
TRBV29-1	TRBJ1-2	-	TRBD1	TGCAGCGTTGCGGACAGGGAGGGAAATGGCTACACCTTC	CSVADREGNGYTF
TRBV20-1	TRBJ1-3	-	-	TGCAGTGCCACGGTAGTCTCTGGAAACACCATATATTTT	CSATVVSGNTIYF
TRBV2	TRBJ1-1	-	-	TGTGCCAGCAGAGGGGAATTGGACACTGAAGCTTTCTTT	CASRGELDTEAFF
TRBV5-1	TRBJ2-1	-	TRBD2	TGCGCCAGCAGCGCTAGCGGGAGTAACAATGAGCAGTTCTTC	CASSASGSNNEQFF
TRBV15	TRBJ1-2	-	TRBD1	TGTGCCACCAGCAGAGATGGGGACAGGGGACCTTATGGCTACACCTTC	CATSRDGDRGPYGYTF
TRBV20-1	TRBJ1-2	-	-	TGCAGTGCTAGAATTCCCGGACAGCGCCGTTATGGCTACACCTTC	CSARIPGQRRYGYTF
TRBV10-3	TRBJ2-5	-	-	TGTGCCATCAGTGCCCGAGGCGAAGAGACCCAGTACTTC	CAISARGEETQYF
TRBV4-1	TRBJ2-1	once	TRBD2	TGCGCCAGCAGCCAAGCCCGGACTAGCGGGAGGGGGGATGAGCAGTTCTTC	CASSQARTSGRGDEQFF
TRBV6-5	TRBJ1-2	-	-	TGTGCCAGCAGCTCTAGGACAGTAGAAGGCTACACCTTC	CASSSRTVEGYTF
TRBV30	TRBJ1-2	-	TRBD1	TGTGCCTCGGACAGGGGGCGGGTTGGGGGCTACACCTTC	CASDRGRVGGYTF
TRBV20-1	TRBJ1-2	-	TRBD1	TGCAGTGCTAGAGACCCGGTACAGGGGGAAAGCGGCTACACCTTC	CSARDPVQGESGYTF
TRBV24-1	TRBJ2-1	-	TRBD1	TGTGCCACCAGTAAACCTAGGACAGGGACCGATGAGCAGTTCTTC	CATSKPRTGTDEQFF
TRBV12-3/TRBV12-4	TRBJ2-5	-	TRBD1	TGTGCCAGCAGTCTTCTTCGCCCCGGGACAGGGGGCGGTTTCGAGACCCAGTACTTC	CASSLLRPGTGGGFETQYF
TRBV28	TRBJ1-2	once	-	TGTGCCAGCACCACATTTGGGGGAGTGGGTAACTATGGCTACACCTTC	CASTTFGGVGNYGYTF
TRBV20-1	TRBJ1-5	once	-	TGCAGTGCCGAGAGGGGAGGGGGCAATCAGCCCCAGCATTTT	CSAERGGGNQPQHF
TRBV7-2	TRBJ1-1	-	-	TGTGCCAGCAGCTTAGGACCAATGAACACTGAAGCTTTCTTT	CASSLGPMNTEAFF
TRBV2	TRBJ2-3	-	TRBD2	TGTGCCAGCAGTGAGACTAGCGGGGCAAGCACAGATACGCAGTATTTT	CASSETSGASTDTQYF
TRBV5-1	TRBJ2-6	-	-	TGCGCCAGCAGCTTACAGGGTTTTGGGGCCAACGTCCTGACTTTC	CASSLQGFGANVLTF
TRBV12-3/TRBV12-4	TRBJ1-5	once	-	TGTGCCAGCAGCGCAGGGAGCAATCAGCCCCAGCATTTT	CASSAGSNQPQHF
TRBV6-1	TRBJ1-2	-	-	TGTGCCAGCAGAGTCGGGGTGGGCCGGCAGAACTATGGCTACACCTTC	CASRVGVGRQNYGYTF
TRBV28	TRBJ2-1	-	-	TGTGCCAGCAGTCCGGAGCAGGGCTCCTACAATGAGCAGTTCTTC	CASSPEQGSYNEQFF
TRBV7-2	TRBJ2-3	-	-	TGTGCCAGCGCCGTCCAGGCGGGGGCGGGCACAGATACGCAGTATTTT	CASAVQAGAGTDTQYF
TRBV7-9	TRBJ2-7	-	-	TGTGCCAGCAGCTTAGTCCGGAGGGCCTCCTACGAGCAGTACTTC	CASSLVRRASYEQYF
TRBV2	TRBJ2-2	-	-	TGTGCCAGCGGCCTATGGGGGCGCGGGGAGCTGTTTTTT	CASGLWGRGELFF
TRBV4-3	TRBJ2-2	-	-	TGCGCCAGCAGCCAAGATGGTTCGGGAGCTCTCGGCGGGGAGCTGTTTTTT	CASSQDGSGALGGELFF
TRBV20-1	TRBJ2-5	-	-	TGCAGTGCTTCAGCACAAGAGACCCAGTACTTC	CSASAQETQYF
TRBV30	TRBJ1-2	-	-	TGTGCCTGGAATCAGGGGCATGAGTATGGCTACACCTTC	CAWNQGHEYGYTF
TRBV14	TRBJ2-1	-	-	TGTGCCAGCAGCCCTATCCGGGACTTCTCCTACAATGAGCAGTTCTTC	CASSPIRDFSYNEQFF
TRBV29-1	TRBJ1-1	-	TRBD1	TGCAGCGTTAGACAGGGGCTAAACACTGAAGCTTTCTTT	CSVRQGLNTEAFF